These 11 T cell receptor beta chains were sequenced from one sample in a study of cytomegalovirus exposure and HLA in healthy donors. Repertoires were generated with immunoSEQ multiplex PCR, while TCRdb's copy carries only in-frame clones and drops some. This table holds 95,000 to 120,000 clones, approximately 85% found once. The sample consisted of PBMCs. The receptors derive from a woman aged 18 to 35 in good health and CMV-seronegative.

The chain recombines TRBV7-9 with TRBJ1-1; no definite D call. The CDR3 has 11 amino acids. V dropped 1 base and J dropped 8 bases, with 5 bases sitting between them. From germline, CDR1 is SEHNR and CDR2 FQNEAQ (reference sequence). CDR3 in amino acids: CASSLDWEAFF. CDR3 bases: TGTGCCAGCAGCTTAGACTGGGAAGCTTTCTTT.

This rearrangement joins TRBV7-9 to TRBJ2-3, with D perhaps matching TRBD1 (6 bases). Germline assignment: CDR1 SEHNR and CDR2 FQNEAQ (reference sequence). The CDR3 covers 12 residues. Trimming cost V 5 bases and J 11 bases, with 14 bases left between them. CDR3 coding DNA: TGTGCCAGCAGCACAGGGTCCGGAGGGCAGTATTTT. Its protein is CASSTGSGGQYF.

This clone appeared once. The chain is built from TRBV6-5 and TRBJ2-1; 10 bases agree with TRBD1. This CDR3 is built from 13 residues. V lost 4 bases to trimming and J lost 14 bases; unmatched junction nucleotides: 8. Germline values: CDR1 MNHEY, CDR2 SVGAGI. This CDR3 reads CASSLRQGAGEFF. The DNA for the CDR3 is TGTGCCAGCAGTTTGAGACAGGGGGCCGGGGAGTTCTTC.

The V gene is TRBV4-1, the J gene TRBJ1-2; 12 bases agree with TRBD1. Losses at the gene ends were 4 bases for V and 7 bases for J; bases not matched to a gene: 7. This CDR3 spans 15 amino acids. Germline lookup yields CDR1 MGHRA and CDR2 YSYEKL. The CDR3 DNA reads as TGCGCCAGCAGCCGAGGGACAGGGGGCTTCGGTGGCTACACCTTC. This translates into CASSRGTGGFGGYTF.

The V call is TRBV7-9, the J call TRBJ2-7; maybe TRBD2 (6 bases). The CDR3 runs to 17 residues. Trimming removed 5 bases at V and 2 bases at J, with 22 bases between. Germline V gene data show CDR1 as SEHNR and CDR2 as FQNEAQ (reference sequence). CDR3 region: CASSPRRGIVPTYEQYF. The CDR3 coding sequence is TGTGCCAGCAGCCCTCGGCGGGGCATAGTCCCTACCTACGAGCAGTACTTC.

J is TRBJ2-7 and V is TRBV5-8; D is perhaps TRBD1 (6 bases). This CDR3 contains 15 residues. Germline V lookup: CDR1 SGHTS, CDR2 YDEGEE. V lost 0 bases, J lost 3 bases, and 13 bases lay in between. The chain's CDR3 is CASSLAGGQNYEQYF. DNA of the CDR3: TGTGCCAGCAGCTTGGCCGGAGGACAGAACTACGAGCAGTACTTC. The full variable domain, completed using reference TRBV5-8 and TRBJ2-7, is EAGVTQSPTHLIKTRGQQATLRCSPISGHTSVYWYQQALGLGLQFLLWYDEGEERNRGNFPPRFSGRQFPNYSSELNVNALELEDSALYLCASSLAGGQNYEQYFGPGTRLTVT.

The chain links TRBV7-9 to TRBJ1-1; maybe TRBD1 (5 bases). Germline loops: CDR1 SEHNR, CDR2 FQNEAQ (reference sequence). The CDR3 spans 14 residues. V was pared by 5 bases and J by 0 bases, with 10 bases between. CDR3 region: CASSGGTLNTEAFF. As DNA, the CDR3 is TGTGCCAGCAGCGGCGGGACTTTGAACACTGAAGCTTTCTTT.

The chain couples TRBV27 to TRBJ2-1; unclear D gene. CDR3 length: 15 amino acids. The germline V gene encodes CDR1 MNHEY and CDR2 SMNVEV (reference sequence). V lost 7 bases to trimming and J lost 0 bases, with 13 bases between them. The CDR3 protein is CASTLKPSSYNEQFF. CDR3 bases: TGTGCCAGCACCCTAAAGCCGAGCTCCTACAATGAGCAGTTCTTC.

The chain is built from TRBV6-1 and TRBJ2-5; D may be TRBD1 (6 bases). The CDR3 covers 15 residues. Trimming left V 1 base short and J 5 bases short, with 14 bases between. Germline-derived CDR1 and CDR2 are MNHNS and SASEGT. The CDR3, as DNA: TGTGCCAGCAGTGAAGAGGACAGACCCCAGGAGACCCAGTACTTC. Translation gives CASSEEDRPQETQYF.

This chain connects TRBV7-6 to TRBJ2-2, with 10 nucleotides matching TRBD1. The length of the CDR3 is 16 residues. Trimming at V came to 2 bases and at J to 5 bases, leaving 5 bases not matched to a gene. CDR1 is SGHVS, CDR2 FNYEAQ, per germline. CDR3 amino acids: CASSLRGQGGTGELFF. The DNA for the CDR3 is TGTGCCAGCAGCTTACGTGGACAGGGGGGTACCGGGGAGCTGTTTTTT.

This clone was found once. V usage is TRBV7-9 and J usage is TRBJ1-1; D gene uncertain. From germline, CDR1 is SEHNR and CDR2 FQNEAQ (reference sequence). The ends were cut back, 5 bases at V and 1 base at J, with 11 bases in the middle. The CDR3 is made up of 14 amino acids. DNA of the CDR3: TGTGCCAGCAGCACCGGACTGGGGAACACTGAAGCTTTCTTT. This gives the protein CASSTGLGNTEAFF.